The sequence of this TCR beta chain was determined in a study of cytomegalovirus exposure and HLA in healthy donors. Findings and limits, study-wide: The investigators catalogued 150 to 200 TCR beta chains as cytomegalovirus-associated.

With regard to this clone: Antigen unknown.

Clones were sequenced by immunoSEQ multiplex PCR, and TCRdb holds only the in-frame ones, with some missing. In the table there are about 110,000 clones, 90% to 97% of which are singletons. Trimming cost V 6 bases and J 3 bases; bases outside gene matches: 14. Germline CDR1 SGHVS, CDR2 FNYEAQ. The CDR3 is 17 residues long. The roughly 120-subject validation cohort, separate from the approximately 670-subject first cohort, included the donors. Source material: PBMCs. The genes are TRBV7-6 and TRBJ1-1, with 9 bases identical to TRBD1. The clonotype was recovered from a woman younger than 35 in good health and CMV-seronegative. The CDR3 sequence: CASSPRQGGHLDTEAFF. The CDR3 region has the DNA TGTGCCAGCAGTCCAAGACAGGGGGGCCACTTGGACACTGAAGCTTTCTTT.